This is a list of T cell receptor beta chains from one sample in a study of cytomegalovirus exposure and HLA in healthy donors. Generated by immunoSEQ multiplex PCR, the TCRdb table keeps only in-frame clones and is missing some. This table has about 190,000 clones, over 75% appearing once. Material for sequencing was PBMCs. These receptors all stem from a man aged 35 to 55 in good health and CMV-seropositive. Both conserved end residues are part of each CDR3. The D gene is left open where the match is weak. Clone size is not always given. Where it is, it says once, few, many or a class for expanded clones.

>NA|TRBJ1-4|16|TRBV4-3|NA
CASSRGQNRANEKLFF
TGCGCCAGCAGCCGCGGACAGAATCGGGCTAATGAAAAACTGTTTTTT
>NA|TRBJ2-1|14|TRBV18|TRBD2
CASSPAGRDNEQFF
TGTGCCAGCTCACCTGCCGGGAGGGACAATGAGCAGTTCTTC
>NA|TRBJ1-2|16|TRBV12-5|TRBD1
CASGSVPDRGEGGYTF
TGTGCTAGTGGTTCCGTACCTGACAGGGGAGAAGGTGGCTACACCTTC
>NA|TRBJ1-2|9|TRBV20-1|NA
CSAGVGYTF
TGCAGTGCAGGGGTGGGCTACACCTTC
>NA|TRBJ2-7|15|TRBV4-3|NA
CASSQSRSGSYEQYF
TGCGCCAGCAGCCAATCAAGGTCAGGATCCTACGAGCAGTACTTC
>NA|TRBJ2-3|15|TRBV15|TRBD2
CATSGGAGGPDTQYF
TGTGCCACCAGCGGTGGTGCGGGGGGGCCCGATACGCAGTATTTT
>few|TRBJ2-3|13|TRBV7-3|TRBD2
CASSLGGADTQYF
TGTGCCAGCAGCTTAGGGGGGGCAGATACGCAGTATTTT
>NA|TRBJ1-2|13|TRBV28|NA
CASSLRQSGGYTF
TGTGCCAGCAGTTTAAGACAGTCAGGTGGCTACACCTTC
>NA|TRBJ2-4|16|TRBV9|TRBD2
CASSVTSGGASDIQYF
TGTGCCAGCAGCGTAACTAGCGGGGGGGCCTCGGACATTCAGTACTTC
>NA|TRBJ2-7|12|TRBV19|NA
CASSPRGSEQYF
TGTGCCAGTAGTCCACGGGGGTCCGAGCAGTACTTC
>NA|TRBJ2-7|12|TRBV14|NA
CASSLQGYEQYF
TGTGCCAGCAGCCTACAGGGATACGAGCAGTACTTC
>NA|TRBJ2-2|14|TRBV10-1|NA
CASSSDYDTGELFF
TGCGCCAGCAGTTCGGACTATGACACCGGGGAGCTGTTTTTT
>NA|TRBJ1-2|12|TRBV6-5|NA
CASTSTAGGYTF
TGTGCCAGCACCTCTACGGCGGGAGGCTACACCTTC
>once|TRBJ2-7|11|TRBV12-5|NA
CRSRLTYEQYF
TGCCGTTCGAGACTAACCTACGAGCAGTACTTC
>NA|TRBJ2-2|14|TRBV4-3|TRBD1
CASSQETGVRELFF
TGCGCCAGCAGCCAGGAAACAGGGGTCAGGGAGCTGTTTTTT
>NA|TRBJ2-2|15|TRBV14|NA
CASSPPGGGTGELFF
TGTGCCAGCAGCCCCCCCGGGGGTGGAACCGGGGAGCTGTTTTTT
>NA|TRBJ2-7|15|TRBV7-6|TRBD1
CASSFRGNPYEWQYF
TGTGCCAGCAGCTTCAGGGGGAACCCCTACGAGTGGCAGTACTTC
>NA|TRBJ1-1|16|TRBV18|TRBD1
CASSPRGREVNTEAFF
TGTGCCAGCTCACCCAGGGGGCGCGAGGTGAACACTGAAGCTTTCTTT
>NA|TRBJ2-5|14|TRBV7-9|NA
CASSLGGREETQYF
TGTGCCAGCAGCTTAGGAGGAAGAGAAGAGACCCAGTACTTC
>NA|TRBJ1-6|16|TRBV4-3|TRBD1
CASSRGQGANFSPLHF
TGCGCCAGCAGCCGGGGACAGGGGGCGAACTTTTCACCCCTCCACTTT
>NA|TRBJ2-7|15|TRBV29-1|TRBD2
CSVGLAGLSSYEQYF
TGCAGCGTGGGACTAGCGGGCTTAAGCTCCTACGAGCAGTACTTC
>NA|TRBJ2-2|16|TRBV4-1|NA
CASSGRDVGGTGELFF
TGCGCCAGCAGCGGACGGGATGTTGGAGGAACCGGGGAGCTGTTTTTT
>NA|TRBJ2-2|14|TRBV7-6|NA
CASSLTPSTGELFF
TGTGCCAGCAGCTTGACTCCTAGCACCGGGGAGCTGTTTTTT
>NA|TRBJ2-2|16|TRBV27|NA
CASSLTGLANTGELFF
TGTGCCAGCAGTTTAACGGGACTGGCAAACACCGGGGAGCTGTTTTTT
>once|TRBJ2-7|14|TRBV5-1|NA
CASSLVLSTEEQYF
TGCGCCAGCAGCTTGGTTTTGTCGACAGAAGAGCAGTACTTC
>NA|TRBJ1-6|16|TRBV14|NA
CASSQEGATYNSPLHF
TGTGCCAGCAGCCAAGAAGGGGCAACGTATAATTCACCCCTCCACTTT
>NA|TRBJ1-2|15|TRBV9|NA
CASSVATGRDEGYTF
TGTGCCAGCAGCGTAGCTACGGGAAGGGATGAGGGCTACACCTTC
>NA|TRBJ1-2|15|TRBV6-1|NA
CASSGSRGVDGGYTF
TGTGCCAGCAGTGGATCCAGGGGAGTCGATGGTGGCTACACCTTC
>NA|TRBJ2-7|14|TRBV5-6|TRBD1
CASSWAGGPYEQYF
TGTGCCAGCAGCTGGGCAGGGGGACCCTACGAGCAGTACTTC
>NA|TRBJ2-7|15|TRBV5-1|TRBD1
CASSLEPGQGYEQYF
TGCGCCAGCAGCTTGGAGCCGGGACAGGGCTACGAGCAGTACTTC
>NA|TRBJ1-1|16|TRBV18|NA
CASSPRLQASTTEAFF
TGTGCCAGCTCACCACGCTTACAGGCCTCGACGACTGAAGCTTTCTTT
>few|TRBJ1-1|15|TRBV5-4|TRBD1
CASSNRDRAGTEAFF
TGTGCCAGCAGCAACCGGGACAGGGCGGGCACTGAAGCTTTCTTT
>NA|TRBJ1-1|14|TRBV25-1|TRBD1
CASSQGQLNTEAFF
TGTGCCAGCAGTCAGGGACAGTTGAACACTGAAGCTTTCTTT
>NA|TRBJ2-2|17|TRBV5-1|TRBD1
CASSPDRVKLSTGELFF
TGCGCCAGCAGCCCCGACAGGGTCAAGTTGAGCACCGGGGAGCTGTTTTTT
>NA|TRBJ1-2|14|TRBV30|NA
CAWSVGRGSRGYTF
TGTGCCTGGAGTGTCGGGCGAGGGTCTCGAGGCTACACCTTC
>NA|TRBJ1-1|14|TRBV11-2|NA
CASSLNKRNTEAFF
TGTGCCAGCAGCTTAAACAAACGTAACACTGAAGCTTTCTTT
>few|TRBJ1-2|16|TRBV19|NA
CASSTGVSSLTYGYTF
TGTGCCAGTAGTACAGGGGTATCGTCCTTAACATATGGCTACACCTTC
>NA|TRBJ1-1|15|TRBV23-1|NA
CASSQPPELNTEAFF
TGCGCCAGCAGTCAACCCCCAGAACTGAACACTGAAGCTTTCTTT
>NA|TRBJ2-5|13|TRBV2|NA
CASSRGTEETQYF
TGTGCCAGCAGCCGCGGGACGGAAGAGACCCAGTACTTC
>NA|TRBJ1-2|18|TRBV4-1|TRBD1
CASSHLIPGQGFIDGYTF
TGCGCCAGCAGCCACCTTATACCGGGACAGGGGTTTATCGATGGCTACACCTTC
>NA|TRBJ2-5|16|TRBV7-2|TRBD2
CASSPIRRGGQETQYF
TGTGCCAGCAGCCCGATCCGGCGGGGGGGACAGGAGACCCAGTACTTC
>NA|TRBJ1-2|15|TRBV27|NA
CASSLSPGLAYGYTF
TGTGCCAGCAGTTTATCGCCCGGACTGGCGTATGGCTACACCTTC
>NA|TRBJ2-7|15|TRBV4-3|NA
CASSQDLEGSYEQYF
TGCGCCAGCAGCCAAGATCTCGAGGGATCCTACGAGCAGTACTTC
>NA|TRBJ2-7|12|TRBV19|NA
CAVKTPSYEQYF
TGTGCCGTAAAGACACCTTCCTACGAGCAGTACTTC
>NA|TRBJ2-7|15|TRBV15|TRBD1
CATSRGQGANSEQYF
TGTGCCACCAGCCGTGGACAGGGGGCGAATAGCGAGCAGTACTTC
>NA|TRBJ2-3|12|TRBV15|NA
CATSLAGDTQYF
TGTGCCACCAGTCTTGCGGGGGATACGCAGTATTTT
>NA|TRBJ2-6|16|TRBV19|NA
CASSTGRGAGANVLTF
TGTGCCAGTAGTACGGGGCGGGGAGCTGGGGCCAACGTCCTGACTTTC
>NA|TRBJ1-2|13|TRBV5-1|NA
CASSSGQGYGYTF
TGCGCCAGCAGCTCAGGCCAGGGCTATGGCTACACCTTC
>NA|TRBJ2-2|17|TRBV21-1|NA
CASSLHFRDRKFGELFF
TGTGCCAGCAGCCTACACTTCCGGGACAGGAAGTTCGGGGAGCTGTTTTTT
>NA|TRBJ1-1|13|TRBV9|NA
CASSVDRATEAFF
TGTGCCAGCAGCGTAGACAGGGCCACTGAAGCTTTCTTT
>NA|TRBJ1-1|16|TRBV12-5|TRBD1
CASGLVRGVGQAEAFF
TGTGCTAGTGGTTTGGTACGGGGGGTGGGACAGGCGGAAGCTTTCTTT
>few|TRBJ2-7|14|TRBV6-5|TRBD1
CASSHRGTTYEQYF
TGTGCCAGCAGTCACAGGGGCACGACATACGAGCAGTACTTC
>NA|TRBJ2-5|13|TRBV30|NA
CAWSPGVGETQYF
TGTGCCTGGAGTCCGGGGGTGGGGGAGACCCAGTACTTC
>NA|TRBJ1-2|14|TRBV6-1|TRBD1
CASSALQGARGYTF
TGTGCCAGCAGTGCATTACAGGGGGCGAGGGGCTACACCTTC